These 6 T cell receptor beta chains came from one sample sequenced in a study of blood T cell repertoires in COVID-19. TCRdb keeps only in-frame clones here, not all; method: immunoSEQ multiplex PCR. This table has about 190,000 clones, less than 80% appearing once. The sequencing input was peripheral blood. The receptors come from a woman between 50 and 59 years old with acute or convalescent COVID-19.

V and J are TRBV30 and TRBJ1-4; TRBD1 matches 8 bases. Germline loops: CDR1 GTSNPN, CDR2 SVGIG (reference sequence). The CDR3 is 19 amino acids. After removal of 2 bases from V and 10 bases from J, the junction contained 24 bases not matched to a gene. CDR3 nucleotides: TGTGCCTGGAGTCCCGTTGGCATCTGGAAGGGGACAGGAACCAGAAAACTGTTTTTT. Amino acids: CAWSPVGIWKGTGTRKLFF.

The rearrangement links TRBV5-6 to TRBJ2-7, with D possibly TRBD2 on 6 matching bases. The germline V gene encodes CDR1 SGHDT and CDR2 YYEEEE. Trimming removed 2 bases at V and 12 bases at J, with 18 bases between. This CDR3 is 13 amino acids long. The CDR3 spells CASSLSGDHRGYF. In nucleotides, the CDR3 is TGTGCCAGCAGCTTATCGGGAGATCATCGCGGGTACTTC.

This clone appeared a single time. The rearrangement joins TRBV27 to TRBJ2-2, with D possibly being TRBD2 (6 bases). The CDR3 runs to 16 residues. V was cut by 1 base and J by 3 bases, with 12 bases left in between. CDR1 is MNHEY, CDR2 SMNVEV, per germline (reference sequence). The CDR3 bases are TGTGCCAGCAGTTTATGGAGGGGAAGTGACACCGGGGAGCTGTTTTTT. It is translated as CASSLWRGSDTGELFF.

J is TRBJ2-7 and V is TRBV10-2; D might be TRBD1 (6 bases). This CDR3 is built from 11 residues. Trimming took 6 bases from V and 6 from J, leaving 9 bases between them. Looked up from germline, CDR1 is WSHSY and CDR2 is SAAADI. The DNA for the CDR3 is TGCGCCAGCAGGAACAGGGTCGAGCAGTACTTC. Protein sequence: CASRNRVEQYF.

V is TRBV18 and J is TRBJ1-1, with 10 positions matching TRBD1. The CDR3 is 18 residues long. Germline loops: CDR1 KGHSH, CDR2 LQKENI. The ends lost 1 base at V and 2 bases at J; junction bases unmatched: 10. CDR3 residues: CASSPLLGTGVSNTEAFF. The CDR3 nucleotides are TGTGCCAGCTCACCACTTCTCGGGACAGGGGTCAGTAACACTGAAGCTTTCTTT.

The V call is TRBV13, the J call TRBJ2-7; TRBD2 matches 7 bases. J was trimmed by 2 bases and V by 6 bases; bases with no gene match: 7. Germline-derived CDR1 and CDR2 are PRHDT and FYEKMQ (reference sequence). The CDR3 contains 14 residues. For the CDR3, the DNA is TGTGCCAGCAGGCAGCGGGGTGGAACCTACGAGCAGTACTTC. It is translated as CASRQRGGTYEQYF.